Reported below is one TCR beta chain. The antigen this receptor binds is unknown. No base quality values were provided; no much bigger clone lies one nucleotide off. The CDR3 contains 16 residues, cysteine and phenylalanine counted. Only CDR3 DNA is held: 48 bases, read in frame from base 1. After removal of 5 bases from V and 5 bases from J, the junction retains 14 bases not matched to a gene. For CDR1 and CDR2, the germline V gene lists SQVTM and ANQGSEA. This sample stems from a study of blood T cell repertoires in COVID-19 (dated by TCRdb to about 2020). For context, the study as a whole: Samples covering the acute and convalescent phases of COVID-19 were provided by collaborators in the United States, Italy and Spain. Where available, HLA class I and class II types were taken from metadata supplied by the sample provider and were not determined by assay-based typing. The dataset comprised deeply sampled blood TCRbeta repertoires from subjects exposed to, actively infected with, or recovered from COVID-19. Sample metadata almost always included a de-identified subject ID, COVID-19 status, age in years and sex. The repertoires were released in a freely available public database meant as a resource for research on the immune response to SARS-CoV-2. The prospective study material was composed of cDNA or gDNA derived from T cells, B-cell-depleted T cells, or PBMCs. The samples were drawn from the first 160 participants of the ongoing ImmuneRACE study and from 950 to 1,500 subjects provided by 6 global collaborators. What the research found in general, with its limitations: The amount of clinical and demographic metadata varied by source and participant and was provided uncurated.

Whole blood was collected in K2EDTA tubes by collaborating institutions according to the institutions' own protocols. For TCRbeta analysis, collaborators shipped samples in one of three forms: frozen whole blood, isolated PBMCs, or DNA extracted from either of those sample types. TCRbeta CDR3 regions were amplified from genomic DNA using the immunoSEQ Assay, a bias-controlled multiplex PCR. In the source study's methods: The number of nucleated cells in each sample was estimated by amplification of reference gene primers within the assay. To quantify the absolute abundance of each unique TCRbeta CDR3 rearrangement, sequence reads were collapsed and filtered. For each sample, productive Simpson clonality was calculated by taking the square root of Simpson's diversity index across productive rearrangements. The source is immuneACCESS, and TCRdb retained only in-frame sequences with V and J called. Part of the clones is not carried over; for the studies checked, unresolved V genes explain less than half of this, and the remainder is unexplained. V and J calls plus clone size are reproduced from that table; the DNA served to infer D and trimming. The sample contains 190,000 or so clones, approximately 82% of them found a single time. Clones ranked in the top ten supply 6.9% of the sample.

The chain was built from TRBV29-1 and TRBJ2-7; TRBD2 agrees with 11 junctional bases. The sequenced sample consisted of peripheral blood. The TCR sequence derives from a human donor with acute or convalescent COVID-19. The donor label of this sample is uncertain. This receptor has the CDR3 CSVRDPTSGSSHEQYF. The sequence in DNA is TGCAGCGTTCGTGATCCTACTAGCGGGAGTTCCCACGAGCAGTACTTC.